This TCR beta chain was observed in a study of OX40 agonist ivuxolimab in advanced cancers. Study overall: Patients with prior anti-PD-1, anti-PD-L1 or anti-CTLA-4 therapy were eligible; 35% to 45% had some.

The method was immunoSEQ multiplex PCR; TCRdb's version includes in-frame clones alone and lacks a portion of them. Here the sample spans around 76,000 clones, around nine tenths being singletons. Germline loops: CDR1 LGHNT, CDR2 FRNRAP. J was trimmed by 3 bases and V by 6 bases; bases with no gene match: 7. The CDR3 loop spans 16 amino acids. This chain links TRBV12-5 with TRBJ2-1; TRBD2 agrees at 11 bases. This clonotype was obtained from an adult with an advanced solid tumor such as melanoma, head and neck, liver or kidney cancer. The sample here was CD4+ or CD8+ T cells sorted from blood, taken in a trial of the OX40 agonist ivuxolimab. The DNA for the CDR3 is TGTGCTAGTGGGTGGAATAGCGGGGGGGTCTACAATGAGCAGTTCTTC. It specifies CASGWNSGGVYNEQFF.